The entry below gives a single TCR beta chain sequence along with its context. The clone's antigen remains unknown. Base qualities are missing; no much larger clone stands one base away. The data are from a study of blood T cell repertoires in COVID-19 (dated by TCRdb to 2020 to 2021). Background on the whole study: Collaborator samples came from the United States, Italy and Spain and covered acute and convalescent phases of COVID-19. The material from the prospective study consisted of cDNA or gDNA derived from T cells, B-cell-depleted T cells, or PBMCs. Deeply sampled blood TCRbeta repertoires from subjects exposed to, actively infected with, or recovered from COVID-19 were included in the dataset. A freely available public database, intended as a resource for researchers studying the immune response to SARS-CoV-2, is where the repertoires were released. The samples were drawn from the first 160 participants of the ongoing ImmuneRACE study and from some 1,300 subjects provided by 6 global collaborators. Nearly every sample came with metadata listing a de-identified subject ID, COVID-19 status, age in years and sex. Where HLA class I and class II types were available, the types were taken from metadata supplied by the sample provider, not from assay-based typing.

Trimming at the junction amounts to 6 bases on V and 5 bases on J, and the germline ends lie 13 bases apart. Reading from cysteine to phenylalanine, the CDR3 counts 13 amino acids. Of the read, only the CDR3 DNA is kept; its 39 bases are in frame from base 1. Taken from the germline V gene (reference sequence), the CDR1 and CDR2 loops are LGHDT and YNNKEL. TCRbeta CDR3 regions were amplified from genomic DNA by means of the immunoSEQ Assay, a bias-controlled multiplex PCR. Regarding the original processing steps: The number of nucleated cells in each sample was estimated by amplification of reference gene primers within the assay. To quantify the absolute abundance of each unique TCRbeta CDR3 rearrangement, sequence reads were collapsed and filtered. For each sample, productive Simpson clonality was calculated by taking the square root of Simpson's diversity index across productive rearrangements. Sourced from immuneACCESS, this table was stored by TCRdb with only in-frame sequences that have V and J called. A share of the clones is absent; for the studies checked, an unresolved V gene accounts for under half, and the remainder has no known explanation. V, J and clone size are taken as reported in that table, and D and trimming were inferred from the DNA itself. In this sample the table shows around 220,000 clones, approximately 87% of which occur a single time. The top ten clonotypes cover over 2% of the sample.

Study-level results and caveats: The quantity of clinical and demographic metadata differed by source and by participant and was supplied without curation.

Whole blood was collected in K2EDTA tubes by collaborating institutions according to the institutions' own protocols. For TCRbeta analysis, collaborators shipped samples as frozen whole blood, isolated PBMCs, or DNA extracted from either of those sample types. Sequencing was carried out using peripheral blood. The sequence links TRBV3-1 (or the pseudogene TRBV3-2) to TRBJ1-2; TRBD1 is a weak D gene call, 6 bases matching. The sequence came from a woman in her forties or fifties with acute or convalescent COVID-19. CDR3 region: CASSRDTEYGYTF. The DNA is TGTGCCAGCAGTCGGGACACTGAATATGGCTACACCTTC.